This TCR beta chain was obtained from a study of T-cell reconstitution after alpha-beta-depleted transplantation in children. V lost 0 bases to trimming and J lost 5 bases, with 8 bases between them. The germline CDR1 and CDR2 sequences are SGHNT and YYREEE (reference sequence). CDR3 length equals 13 residues. This clonotype was observed many times. What it binds is unknown. Study-wide points: Diversity of TCRbeta at day 60 was high in some patients, arising from surviving recipient T cells and thymic progenitors. The study reportedly traced alpha-beta T cells about two months after transplant to several hundred expanded graft clones. T-cell counts and diversity at one year post-transplant came mainly from newly produced T cells.

Unique molecular identifiers tagged the TCRbeta library. TCRdb processed the PCR reads anew with MiXCR; each CDR3 protein has one entry. The table has 450,000 to 600,000 distinct CDR3 sequences, approximately 13% seen once; the top ten hold about 2.2%. The chain links TRBV5-4 to TRBJ2-5; D is unclear. The TCR was taken from a male patient between 10 and 17 years old who had a stem cell transplant for acute myeloid leukemia, so the T cells may come from the graft donor. This specimen consisted of PBMCs, mostly from graft donor cells, obtained 360 days after TCRalphabeta/CD19-depleted stem cell transplant. CDR3 nucleotide sequence: TGTGCCAGCAGCTTGGTTCCGAGGGAGACCCAGTACTTC. This encodes CASSLVPRETQYF.